A single T cell receptor (beta chain) is shown here with its context. This clonotype has a count of ten or more. Its cognate antigen has yet to be identified. Per-nucleotide qualities are absent, and no much larger clonotype sits a single base away. The entry originates in a study of T cells in Graves' hyperthyroidism and ophthalmopathy (dated by TCRdb to about 2019). Looking at the study overall: Peripheral blood samples were taken at the time of initial diagnosis, prior to any treatment. To identify TCR V-J signatures that set the groups apart, the researchers used a discovery cohort of approximately 98 patients, made up of under 50 with Graves' ophthalmopathy and some 55 with stable Graves' hyperthyroidism. Prospective prediction of ophthalmopathy was tested in an independent validation cohort consisting of fewer than 20 hyperthyroidism patients and some 15 patients who later progressed to ophthalmopathy. The approximately 97 discovery patients were randomly divided into training and test sets at a 7:3 ratio. The study also compared thyroid tissue and blood T-cell repertoires from more than 5 Graves' hyperthyroidism patients. Following sampling, methimazole starting at 30 mg daily was given to hyperthyroidism patients, and high-dose intravenous methylprednisolone was given to ophthalmopathy patients. TCR Vbeta CDR3 sequencing of roughly 140 peripheral blood samples (roughly 41 ophthalmopathy, approximately 80 hyperthyroidism and approximately 17 progressor patients) is reported in the paper. The study at large found these results: Ophthalmopathy was separated from stable hyperthyroidism by a 13 V-J signature model, with about 88% sensitivity and 81% to 83% specificity obtained in cross-validation and 80%/75% obtained in testing. Most expanded thyroid clonotypes (frequency above 0.001) were also detected in blood, a finding suggesting that blood repertoires may reflect thyroid immune responses. In validation, the model predicted progression to ophthalmopathy a median of about 6.8 months before onset, with over 60% sensitivity and roughly 73% specificity. Sample size was not statistically predetermined, and blinding of investigators to group allocation was not performed.

TCR beta CDR3 regions were amplified from RNA transcripts. For the first round of RT-PCR on the TCR CDR3, the HTBI primer set was used together with the Qiagen OneStep RT-PCR kit. A second multiplex PCR round built the libraries, followed by size selection and purification. Libraries were sequenced paired-end with 100 bp reads on an Illumina HiSeq2000. The original methods were these. SOAPnuke was used to process the raw data, removing reads that contained adapters or uncalled bases, had a mean Phred below 15, or lacked an exact match to the constant primer or identifier. COPE v1.2.5 was used to merge the high-quality paired reads, and each unique nucleotide sequence was defined as a clonotype. MiTCR v1.1 was used to align clonotypes to the IMGT TRBV, TRBD and TRBJ reference segments. The analysis was restricted to V-J combinations with a frequency above 0.0001, which together covered 99.2% of the repertoires. The TCS score was defined as the ratio of F50 (clonal expansion) to E x V (chaos), calculated using BLOSUM62-based TCRdist between CDR3 peptides within each V-J. Welch's t-statistics and random forest reduced roughly 530 V-J features to around 14, which were used in a naive Bayes classifier (R e1071). TCRdb trimmed public reads at Q25 via fastp, called clones via MiXCR and kept in-frame beta chains. Rows with one shared CDR3 protein collapse into an entry with the most common genes and DNA. The V and J calls follow TCRdb's processing rather than the paper's. This sample has roughly 500,000 distinct CDR3 sequences in its table, and approximately 25% of those were observed once. The ten largest clones add up to roughly 10% of the sample.

In the ophthalmopathy patients, disease was moderately to severely active, with a Clinical Activity Score of 3 or more, a NOSPECS grade of 4 or more, and a duration of less than 3 months. Patients with uncontrolled infections, other autoimmune diseases, pregnancy or lactation were excluded. Diagnoses were established on the basis of clinical symptoms, serum thyroxine and TRAb, thyroid ultrasound, and orbital computed tomography. PBMCs were separated from roughly 9.6 ml of fresh peripheral blood using Ficoll-Paque density gradient centrifugation. Total RNA was extracted using Trizol reagent, and RNA quality was assessed on an Agilent 2100 Bioanalyzer. The trim is 4 bases for V and 6 bases for J, with a gap of 19 bases between the germline ends. Counted from cysteine to phenylalanine, this CDR3 has 16 amino acids. Here the CDR3 DNA is all that survives: 48 bases in frame from base 1. In the germline V gene, CDR1 corresponds to SGHAT and CDR2 to FQNNGV.

Rearrangement joined TRBV11-2 to TRBJ1-5; TRBD1 could be the D gene, as 5 bases match. The clonotype comes from a woman aged 25 to 39 with Graves' ophthalmopathy. The sample was blood. CDR3 region: CASSSQHPSGTQPQHF. Read as DNA, the sequence is TGTGCCAGCAGCTCTCAGCATCCATCCGGGACTCAGCCCCAGCATTTT.